These 18 T cell receptor beta chains originate from one sample sequenced in a study of shared clonotypes between healthy human individuals. Only in-frame clones appear in the TCRdb table, and some are missing; sequencing was by immunoSEQ multiplex PCR. The data contain 2 million to 2.5 million clones, 95% of them singletons. The sample was naive CD4+ T cells sorted from blood. Subset given: CD45RA+ positively selected. The receptors were sampled from a man aged 18 to 29 in good health.

V gene TRBV2 combines with J gene TRBJ2-5; D unclear. CDR3 length: 15 residues. Trimming removed 2 bases from V and 3 bases from J, with 13 bases in between. Germline values: CDR1 SNHLY, CDR2 FYNNEI. The chain's CDR3 is CASSESPALKETQYF. The CDR3 coding sequence is TGTGCCAGCAGTGAATCTCCAGCTTTGAAAGAGACCCAGTACTTC.

J is TRBJ2-3 and V is TRBV10-3; a weak D match, TRBD1 (6 bases). Per the germline V gene, CDR1 is ENHRY and CDR2 is SYGVKD. The CDR3 extends over 15 amino acids. The V and J ends lost 6 bases and 3 bases respectively, with 16 bases between them. CDR3 DNA sequence: TGTGCCATCAGCGCCCGGGGACAAATGACAGATACGCAGTATTTT. It specifies CAISARGQMTDTQYF.

In its sample, this clone was seen once. The chain joins TRBV7-2 to TRBJ2-1; the match to TRBD2 covers 14 bases. Trimming took 1 base from V and 9 from J; bases not matched to a gene: 8. This CDR3 has 17 amino acids. Germline CDR1 is SGHTA and CDR2 is FQGNSA. This CDR3 is CASSLVGTSGSLGEQFF. DNA of the CDR3: TGTGCCAGCAGCTTAGTGGGGACTAGCGGGAGTCTGGGTGAGCAGTTCTTC.

V usage is TRBV18 and J usage is TRBJ1-1, with D unclear. The CDR3 length is 15 residues. Germline lookup yields CDR1 KGHSH and CDR2 LQKENI. V dropped 4 bases and J dropped 2 bases, with 14 bases sitting between them. In DNA, the CDR3 is TGTGCCAGCTCACAGGGAGGCGTAGGAAACACTGAAGCTTTCTTT. This sequence encodes CASSQGGVGNTEAFF.

The chain recombines TRBV27 with TRBJ2-1; D not resolved. The CDR3 is made up of 14 amino acids. Germline CDR1 reads MNHEY; CDR2 reads SMNVEV (reference sequence). Trimming pared 5 bases from V and 9 bases from J, leaving 17 bases between. CDR3 amino acids: CASSTVGRFSEQFF. DNA for the CDR3: TGTGCCAGCAGTACCGTCGGACGGTTCAGTGAGCAGTTCTTC.

The chain couples TRBV5-1 to TRBJ2-5, with 8 nucleotides matching TRBD1. The V gene's germline CDR1 is SGHRS and CDR2 YFSETQ. V was pared by 0 bases and J by 3 bases, with 4 bases of the junction left unmatched. This CDR3 is 15 amino acids long. This CDR3 reads CASSLGLGQEETQYF. Written as DNA, the CDR3 is TGCGCCAGCAGCTTGGGCCTGGGACAGGAAGAGACCCAGTACTTC.

The V and J genes are TRBV4-3 and TRBJ2-7; weak D call: TRBD2 (6 bases). V shed 5 bases and J shed 1 base, with 15 bases lying between them. The CDR3 covers 15 residues. Germline V CDR1 and CDR2: LGHNA, YSLEER. CDR3 amino acids: CASSWDLIGSYEQYF. The CDR3 DNA follows: TGCGCCAGCAGCTGGGACTTGATCGGGTCCTACGAGCAGTACTTC.

The rearrangement uses TRBV25-1 and TRBJ2-1; D uncertain. This CDR3 spans 12 amino acids. The V gene lost 5 bases and the J gene lost 10 bases, with 12 bases spanning the gap. Germline lookup yields CDR1 MGHDK and CDR2 SYGVNS. CDR3: CASSPLGWEQFF. The CDR3 DNA reads as TGTGCCAGCAGTCCCCTCGGCTGGGAGCAGTTCTTC.

The V and J genes are TRBV9 and TRBJ2-3; no clear D. There are 13 residues in the CDR3. Trimming shortened V by 6 bases and J by 0 bases, and 8 bases separated the two germline ends. From germline, CDR1 is SGDLS and CDR2 YYNGEE. CDR3 coding DNA: TGTGCCAGCACTCCACTAAGCACAGATACGCAGTATTTT. It codes for CASTPLSTDTQYF. The variable domain in full, completed from reference TRBV9 and TRBJ2-3, reads DSGVTQTPKHLITATGQRVTLRCSPRSGDLSVYWYQQSLDQGLQFLIQYYNGEERAKGNILERFSAQQFPDLHSELNLSSLELGDSALYFCASTPLSTDTQYFGPGTRLTVL.

Remarks on this clone: Additional DNA sequences in this sample encode the identical CDR3. This chain uses TRBV11-2 with TRBJ2-2; D not resolved. Per the germline V gene, CDR1 is SGHAT and CDR2 is FQNNGV. V was clipped by 4 bases and J by 5 bases, with 11 bases between them. This CDR3 has 14 amino acids. CDR3 sequence reads: CASSSAVGTGELFF. In DNA, the CDR3 is TGTGCCAGCAGCTCAGCCGTCGGGACCGGGGAGCTGTTTTTT.

The chain combines TRBV18 with TRBJ2-4, with D perhaps given as TRBD1 or TRBD2 (7 bases each). The germline V gene has CDR1 KGHSH and CDR2 LQKENI. There are 16 residues in the CDR3. The V and J ends lost 2 bases and 6 bases respectively, with 17 bases between them. DNA of the CDR3: TGTGCCAGCTCACCATTGGGAGGGGACAGCGGAAACATTCAGTACTTC. Translated: CASSPLGGDSGNIQYF. Together with reference TRBV18 and TRBJ2-4, the CDR3 gives the full variable domain: NAGVMQNPRHLVRRRGQEARLRCSPMKGHSHVYWYRQLPEEGLKFMVYLQKENIIDESGMPKERFSAEFPKEGPSILRIQQVVRGDSAAYFCASSPLGGDSGNIQYFGAGTRLSVL.

The V gene is TRBV27, the J gene TRBJ2-5, with TRBD1 identical over 7 bases. CDR3 size: 14 residues. CDR1 MNHEY and CDR2 SMNVEV come from the germline V gene (reference sequence). V was pared by 4 bases and J by 4 bases, with 6 bases of the junction left unmatched. The CDR3 loop reads CASSSQDRRETQYF. Here the CDR3 DNA reads TGTGCCAGCAGTTCCCAGGACAGGAGAGAGACCCAGTACTTC.

As to this clone: Other DNA sequences from this sample encode an identical CDR3 as well. The rearrangement joins TRBV6-5 to TRBJ2-7; the match to TRBD1 covers 8 bases. Germline CDR1 reads MNHEY; CDR2 reads SVGAGI. After removal of 6 bases from V and 2 bases from J, the junction contained 0 bases not matched to a gene. CDR3 size: 12 residues. Here the CDR3 reads CASRGQAYEQYF. The CDR3 bases are TGTGCCAGCAGGGGACAGGCCTACGAGCAGTACTTC.

The rearrangement joins TRBV5-6 to TRBJ2-5; D is perhaps TRBD2 (5 bases). Germline assignment: CDR1 SGHDT and CDR2 YYEEEE. V lost 4 bases and J lost 0, with 13 bases in between. This CDR3 comprises 15 residues. The CDR3 DNA sequence: TGTGCCAGCAGCCCCCGGGGTTGGTACCAAGAGACCCAGTACTTC. It codes for CASSPRGWYQETQYF.

The V gene is TRBV2, the J gene TRBJ2-4; D uncertain. The V end lost 6 bases, the J end lost 0 bases, and 6 bases lay between the germline ends. The CDR3 contains 13 residues. Germline assignment: CDR1 SNHLY and CDR2 FYNNEI. The CDR3 DNA sequence: TGTGCCAGCAGCGCACTAGCCAAAAACATTCAGTACTTC. Translating gives CASSALAKNIQYF. The variable domain in full, with the rest retrieved from reference TRBV2 and TRBJ2-4, is EPEVTQTPSHQVTQMGQEVILRCVPISNHLYFYWYRQILGQKVEFLVSFYNNEISEKSEIFDDQFSVERPDGSNFTLKIRSTKLEDSAMYFCASSALAKNIQYFGAGTRLSVL.

Concerning this clone itself: The same CDR3 also results from other DNA sequences found in this sample. The chain is built from TRBV30 and TRBJ2-1; no firm D call. Germline V gene lookup returns CDR1 GTSNPN and CDR2 SVGIG (reference sequence). Trimming cost V 2 bases and J 0 bases, with 5 bases left between them. The CDR3 consists of 13 residues. The CDR3 sequence: CAWSKSSYNEQFF. In nucleotides, the CDR3 is TGTGCCTGGAGTAAGAGCTCCTACAATGAGCAGTTCTTC.

The chain couples TRBV7-9 to TRBJ2-3; 7 bases are a match to TRBD2. The CDR3 is made up of 14 amino acids. CDR1 SEHNR and CDR2 FQNEAQ come from the germline V gene (reference sequence). CDR3 coding DNA: TGTGGCATCGGGCTAGCGGTATCCACAGATACGCAGTATTTT. It encodes CGIGLAVSTDTQYF. The full variable domain, in which reference TRBV7-9 and TRBJ2-3 provide the parts outside the CDR3, is DTGVSQNPRHKITKRGQNVTFRCDPISEHNRLYWYRQTLGQGPEFLTYFQNEAQLEKSRLLSDRFSAERPKGSFSTLEIQRTEQGDSAMYLCGIGLAVSTDTQYFGPGTRLTVL.

The V call is TRBV5-1, the J call TRBJ2-7; 12 bases map to TRBD1. V trimming: 0 bases; J trimming: 3 bases; junction bases outside the gene matches: 4. From germline, CDR1 is SGHRS and CDR2 YFSETQ. The CDR3 covers 16 residues. CDR3 in amino acids: CASSLDGTGGIYEQYF. As DNA, the CDR3 is TGCGCCAGCAGCTTGGACGGGACAGGGGGCATCTACGAGCAGTACTTC.